The 31 T cell receptor beta chains in this list originate from one sample, sequenced in a study of T cell responses to AZD1222 COVID-19 vaccine. Sequenced by immunoSEQ multiplex PCR; TCRdb stores in-frame clones only, minus some. The sample lists 100,000 to 150,000 clones, more than 75% occurring once. Sequenced here: peripheral blood, sampled on day 0 of AZD1222 vaccination. The receptors here all came from an adult in good health.

The chain uses TRBV2 and TRBJ1-1, with 7 nucleotides matching TRBD1. V lost 4 bases and J lost 4; bases outside the gene matches: 3. The germline gives CDR1 SNHLY, CDR2 FYNNEI. The CDR3 length is 13 residues. CDR3 in amino acids: CASSGQGGTEAFF. The DNA for the CDR3 is TGTGCCAGCAGTGGACAGGGAGGCACTGAAGCTTTCTTT.

The rearrangement joins TRBV7-2 to TRBJ1-1; D not certain. The CDR3 has 13 residues. Germline lookup yields CDR1 SGHTA and CDR2 FQGNSA. Deletions cut 1 base from V and 5 bases from J, with 8 bases between. Here the CDR3 DNA reads TGTGCCAGCAGCTTAGGCCAGTCTACTGAAGCTTTCTTT. It translates to CASSLGQSTEAFF.

On this clone: Different DNA sequences within this sample yield the same CDR3. The chain joins TRBV28 to TRBJ1-5; no firm D call. Trimming took 1 base from V and 6 from J, leaving 4 bases between them. The CDR3 runs to 12 residues. Germline V lookup: CDR1 MDHEN, CDR2 SYDVKM. CDR3 sequence reads: CASSLFGQPQHF. CDR3 coding DNA: TGTGCCAGCAGTTTATTTGGTCAGCCCCAGCATTTT.

The chain has TRBV18 and TRBJ1-4, with D unresolved. The V end lost 3 bases, the J end lost 0 bases, and 14 bases lay between the germline ends. Germline CDR1 reads KGHSH; CDR2 reads LQKENI. CDR3 length equals 17 residues. The CDR3 loop is CASSPFQRASTNEKLFF. The CDR3 DNA reads TGTGCCAGCTCACCGTTCCAGAGGGCCTCAACTAATGAAAAACTGTTTTTT.

DNA of the CDR3: TGTGCCAGCTCACTTGGACGGAGCAATCAGCCCCAGCATTTT. Protein: CASSLGRSNQPQHF. This sequence joins TRBV18 and TRBJ1-5; D unresolved. This CDR3 is built from 14 residues. CDR1 KGHSH and CDR2 LQKENI come from the germline V gene. With 4 bases removed from V and 1 base from J, the gap between germline ends came to 8 bases.

The V call is TRBV12-3 or TRBV12-4, the J call TRBJ1-2; D ambiguous. This CDR3 spans 13 amino acids. The germline V and J ends were trimmed by 1 base and 4 bases, with 7 bases remaining between them. The CDR3 DNA reads TGTGCCAGCAGTTTAGTAAAGGGCTATGGCTACACCTTC. Translated, it gives CASSLVKGYGYTF.

CDR3 region: CASSFREGANEKLFF. The CDR3 DNA reads TGTGCCAGCAGCTTCAGGGAAGGAGCTAATGAAAAACTGTTTTTT. The J gene is TRBJ1-4, the V gene TRBV9; maybe TRBD1 (5 bases). V was clipped by 4 bases and J by 3 bases, with 13 bases between them. The CDR3 is 15 amino acids. CDR1 is SGDLS and CDR2 is YYNGEE in the germline V gene.

This chain uses TRBV6-6 with TRBJ2-7, with TRBD2 identical over 10 bases. V trimming: 7 bases; J trimming: 0 bases; junction bases outside the gene matches: 3. The germline V gene has CDR1 MNHNY and CDR2 SVGAGI (reference sequence). CDR3 length: 14 residues. CDR3 residues: CASKLAGSSYEQYF. The DNA for the CDR3 is TGTGCCAGCAAACTAGCGGGAAGCTCCTACGAGCAGTACTTC.

As for this clone: Within the sample, other DNA sequences also encode this same CDR3. The J gene is TRBJ2-7, the V gene TRBV29-1; D is perhaps TRBD2 (5 bases). CDR1 and CDR2 (germline): SQVTM, ANQGSEA. The CDR3 runs 10 residues. In DNA form, the CDR3 reads TGCAGTGTGGGGAGCTACGAGCAGTACTTC. Its protein product is CSVGSYEQYF.

This CDR3 reads CASSPGQGATYQPQHF. CDR3 bases: TGTGCCAGCAGTCCGGGACAGGGGGCGACCTATCAGCCCCAGCATTTT. The chain combines TRBV27 with TRBJ1-5; TRBD1 agrees at 12 bases. The CDR3 has 16 residues. CDR1 is MNHEY and CDR2 is SMNVEV in the germline V gene (reference sequence). The V segment lost 5 bases and the J segment 5 bases; nucleotides outside the gene matches: 7.

This chain joins TRBV6-6 and TRBJ1-1, with 9 bases matching TRBD1. Germline V gene data show CDR1 as MNHNY and CDR2 as SVGAGI (reference sequence). V gave up 1 base and J gave up 7 bases; unmatched junction bases: 7. The CDR3 runs to 15 residues. CDR3 amino acids: CASSYWEQGAGEAFF. CDR3 sequence (DNA): TGTGCCAGCAGTTACTGGGAACAGGGGGCAGGTGAAGCTTTCTTT.

The chain couples TRBV30 to TRBJ1-2; D gene unclear. The length of the CDR3 is 14 residues. From germline, CDR1 is GTSNPN and CDR2 SVGIG (reference sequence). Trimming cost V 4 bases and J 8 bases, with 20 bases left between them. DNA for the CDR3: TGTGCCTGGACCAAAGGGCGGGATTCCGACGGCTACACCTTC. Its translation is CAWTKGRDSDGYTF.

J is TRBJ1-1 and V is TRBV28, with unresolved D. The germline V and J ends were trimmed by 5 bases and 6 bases, with 16 bases remaining between them. Germline values: CDR1 MDHEN, CDR2 SYDVKM. The CDR3 has 14 amino acids. The CDR3 here is CASSEAGLWPEAFF. The CDR3 DNA is TGTGCCAGCAGTGAAGCCGGACTATGGCCTGAAGCTTTCTTT.

This clone was counted a few times. The chain carries TRBV4-1 and TRBJ1-3; D is unclear. Looked up from germline, CDR1 is MGHRA and CDR2 is YSYEKL. V lost 0 bases, J lost 2 bases, and 14 bases lay in between. This CDR3 is 17 amino acids long. For the CDR3, the DNA is TGCGCCAGCAGCCAAGAGATCTGGAGGTCAGCTGGAAACACCATATATTTT. Protein: CASSQEIWRSAGNTIYF.

The gene calls are TRBV9 and TRBJ1-6; D is uncertain. The CDR3 covers 13 residues. Germline V CDR1 and CDR2: SGDLS, YYNGEE. V was trimmed by 0 bases and J by 10 bases, leaving 8 bases between them. The CDR3 region is CASSVGSPSPLHF. CDR3 coding DNA: TGTGCCAGCAGCGTAGGATCTCCATCACCCCTCCACTTT.

The chain employs TRBV2 and TRBJ2-1, with D unresolved. Trimming took off 7 bases at V and 4 bases at J, with 5 bases between the two ends. Germline CDR1 and CDR2: SNHLY and FYNNEI. CDR3 length: 11 residues. The CDR3 nucleotides read TGTGCCAGCACCTTATACAATGAGCAGTTCTTC. Translation gives CASTLYNEQFF.

The chain is built from TRBV6-5 and TRBJ2-7, with 10 nucleotides matching TRBD2. This CDR3 spans 15 amino acids. With 6 bases clipped from V and 0 bases from J, the junction kept 5 bases outside the gene matches. Germline V gene data show CDR1 as MNHEY and CDR2 as SVGAGI. The CDR3 nucleotides are TGTGCCAGCAGATCAAGCGGGGGGGTCTCCTACGAGCAGTACTTC. Translated: CASRSSGGVSYEQYF.

The chain recombines TRBV3-1 (or the pseudogene TRBV3-2) with TRBJ2-2; possibly TRBD2 for D (6 bases). The CDR3 spans 14 residues. Germline V gene lookup returns CDR1 LGHDT and CDR2 YNNKEL (reference sequence). V was cut by 9 bases and J by 7 bases, with 18 bases left in between. DNA of the CDR3: TGTGCCAGATTAGCGTATGGGAGGAGCGGGGAGCTGTTTTTT. As protein: CARLAYGRSGELFF.

The J gene is TRBJ2-2, the V gene TRBV7-6, with TRBD2 matching 9 bases. Unmatched junction bases numbered 3, after V lost 4 bases and J lost 3 bases. The CDR3 totals 15 residues. Germline CDR1 reads SGHVS; CDR2 reads FNYEAQ. In DNA, the CDR3 is TGTGCCAGCAGCTCATTAGCGGGAGACACCGGGGAGCTGTTTTTT. It specifies CASSSLAGDTGELFF.

Concerning this clone itself: Other nucleotide sequences in the sample specify the same CDR3. CDR3 coding DNA: TGTGCCAGTAGTACTACAGGGGCAAATCAGCCCCAGCATTTT. This codes for CASSTTGANQPQHF. The chain combines TRBV19 with TRBJ1-5; 7 positions match TRBD1. Germline CDR1 LNHDA, CDR2 SQIVND (reference sequence). V was clipped by 4 bases and J by 4 bases; unmatched bases: 4. The CDR3 has 14 amino acids.

In the case of this clone: The sample carries other DNA sequences with the same CDR3. V usage is TRBV2 and J usage is TRBJ1-2; TRBD1 is a possible D gene (6 bases). The CDR3 is 12 residues long. V lost 2 bases, J lost 5 bases, and 6 bases lay in between. Germline CDR1 and CDR2: SNHLY and FYNNEI. CDR3 protein: CASSEQGYGYTF. The CDR3, as DNA: TGTGCCAGCAGTGAACAGGGGTATGGCTACACCTTC.

The genes are TRBV7-9 and TRBJ2-3, with D unresolved. The CDR3 consists of 16 residues. Trimming pared 3 bases from V and 1 base from J, leaving 14 bases between. Germline V gives CDR1 SEHNR, CDR2 FQNEAQ (reference sequence). This CDR3 reads CASSFLRPQGTDTQYF. DNA of the CDR3: TGTGCCAGCAGCTTTCTTCGGCCCCAGGGCACAGATACGCAGTATTTT.

This chain uses TRBV28 with TRBJ1-5; 7 positions agree with TRBD1. In germline, CDR1 is MDHEN, CDR2 SYDVKM. The CDR3 is 15 residues long. The V and J ends lost 6 bases and 4 bases, in that order; junction bases with no gene match: 9. The CDR3 DNA is TGTGCCAGCAGCCCCGCGGACAGGCAGAATCAGCCCCAGCATTTT. Protein sequence: CASSPADRQNQPQHF.

V and J are TRBV19 and TRBJ1-2; 9 bases fit TRBD1. The germline V gene encodes CDR1 LNHDA and CDR2 SQIVND (reference sequence). V was pared by 7 bases and J by 4 bases, with 10 bases of the junction left unmatched. This CDR3 region has 15 residues. CDR3 region: CASTLRDRASYGYTF. The CDR3 nucleotides read TGTGCCAGTACCCTCCGGGACAGGGCTAGCTATGGCTACACCTTC.

This clone was seen once. J is TRBJ2-5 and V is TRBV5-1, with TRBD1 matching over 8 bases. The CDR3 totals 14 residues. V shed 5 bases and J 4 bases; nucleotides not matched to a gene: 7. Looked up from germline, CDR1 is SGHRS and CDR2 is YFSETQ. CDR3 region: CASRLDRGSETQYF. CDR3 coding DNA: TGCGCCAGCAGGCTAGACAGGGGTTCAGAGACCCAGTACTTC. The whole variable domain, remainder taken from reference TRBV5-1 and TRBJ2-5, is KAGVTQTPRYLIKTRGQQVTLSCSPISGHRSVSWYQQTPGQGLQFLFEYFSETQRNKGNFPGRFSGRQFSNSRSEMNVSTLELGDSALYLCASRLDRGSETQYFGPGTRLLVL.

The chain recombines TRBV10-3 with TRBJ2-3; D gene ambiguous. Germline CDR1 is ENHRY and CDR2 is SYGVKD. The germline V and J ends were trimmed by 3 bases and 1 base, with 5 bases remaining between them. The CDR3 has 13 residues. This chain's CDR3 is CAISDRGTDTQYF. The DNA for the CDR3 is TGTGCCATCAGTGATAGGGGCACAGATACGCAGTATTTT.

V is TRBV11-3 and J is TRBJ2-1; the match to TRBD2 covers 13 bases. Germline-derived CDR1 and CDR2 are SGHNT and YENEEA. V trimming: 4 bases; J trimming: 2 bases; junction bases outside the gene matches: 8. CDR3 length: 18 residues. CDR3 residues: CASSSRTSGRTTYNEQFF. The CDR3 bases are TGTGCCAGCAGCTCTCGGACTAGCGGGAGAACAACCTACAATGAGCAGTTCTTC.

The chain links TRBV6-5 to TRBJ1-1; D ambiguous. CDR3 length: 14 amino acids. V lost 4 bases to trimming and J lost 2 bases, with 11 bases between them. Germline assignment: CDR1 MNHEY and CDR2 SVGAGI. The CDR3 coding sequence is TGTGCCAGCAGTTTCACCCTATCTAACACTGAAGCTTTCTTT. As protein: CASSFTLSNTEAFF.

The J gene is TRBJ2-3, the V gene TRBV4-3; D unresolved. Trimming took 0 bases from V and 11 from J, leaving 12 bases between them. CDR3 length equals 13 residues. Germline V CDR1 and CDR2: LGHNA, YSLEER. The CDR3 sequence is CASSQDLPERQYF. DNA for the CDR3: TGCGCCAGCAGCCAAGATCTACCCGAAAGGCAGTATTTT.

The rearrangement uses TRBV7-2 and TRBJ2-7; TRBD1 matches 9 bases. The CDR3 totals 16 residues. The V and J ends lost 5 bases and 6 bases, in that order; junction bases with no gene match: 14. The germline gives CDR1 SGHTA, CDR2 FQGNSA. The CDR3 loop is CASSPSPGQGLREQYF. In DNA, the CDR3 is TGTGCCAGCAGCCCGTCCCCGGGACAGGGTTTGCGCGAGCAGTACTTC.

The J gene is TRBJ1-1, the V gene TRBV29-1; tentative D call: TRBD1 (6 bases). V was pared by 7 bases and J by 0 bases, with 12 bases between. The CDR3 consists of 13 residues. CDR1 is SQVTM, CDR2 ANQGSEA, per germline. CDR3 amino acids: CSATGDLNTEAFF. In nucleotides, the CDR3 is TGCAGCGCGACAGGCGATTTGAACACTGAAGCTTTCTTT.